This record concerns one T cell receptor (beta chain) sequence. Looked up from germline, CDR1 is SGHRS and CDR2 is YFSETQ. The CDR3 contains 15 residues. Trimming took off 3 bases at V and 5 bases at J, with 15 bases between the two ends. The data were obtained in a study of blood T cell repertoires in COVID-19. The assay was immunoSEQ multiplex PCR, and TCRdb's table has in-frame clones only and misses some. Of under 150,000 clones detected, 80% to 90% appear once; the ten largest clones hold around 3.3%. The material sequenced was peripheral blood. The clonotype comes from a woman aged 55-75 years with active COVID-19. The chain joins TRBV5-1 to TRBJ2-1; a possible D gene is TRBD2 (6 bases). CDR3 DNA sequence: TGCGCCAGCAGCTACACCGGGAGAGGTCACAATGAGCAGTTCTTC. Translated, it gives CASSYTGRGHNEQFF. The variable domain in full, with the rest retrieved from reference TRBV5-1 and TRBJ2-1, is KAGVTQTPRYLIKTRGQQVTLSCSPISGHRSVSWYQQTPGQGLQFLFEYFSETQRNKGNFPGRFSGRQFSNSRSEMNVSTLELGDSALYLCASSYTGRGHNEQFFGPGTRLTVL.